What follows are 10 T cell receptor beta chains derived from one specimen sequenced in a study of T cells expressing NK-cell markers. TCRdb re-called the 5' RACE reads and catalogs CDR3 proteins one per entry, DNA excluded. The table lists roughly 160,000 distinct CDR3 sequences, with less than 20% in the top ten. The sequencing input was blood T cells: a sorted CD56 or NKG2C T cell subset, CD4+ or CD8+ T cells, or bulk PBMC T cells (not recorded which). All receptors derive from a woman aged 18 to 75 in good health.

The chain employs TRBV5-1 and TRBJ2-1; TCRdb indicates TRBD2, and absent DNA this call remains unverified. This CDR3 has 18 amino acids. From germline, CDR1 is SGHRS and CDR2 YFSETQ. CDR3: CASSADSKTSGAYNEQFF.

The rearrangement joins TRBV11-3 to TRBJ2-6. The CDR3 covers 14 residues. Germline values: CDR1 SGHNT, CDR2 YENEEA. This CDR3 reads CASQTGPGANVLTF.

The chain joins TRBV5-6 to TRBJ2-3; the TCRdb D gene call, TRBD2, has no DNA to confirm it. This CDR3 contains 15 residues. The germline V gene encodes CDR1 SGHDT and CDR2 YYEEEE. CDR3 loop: CASSLPSGRGDTQYF.

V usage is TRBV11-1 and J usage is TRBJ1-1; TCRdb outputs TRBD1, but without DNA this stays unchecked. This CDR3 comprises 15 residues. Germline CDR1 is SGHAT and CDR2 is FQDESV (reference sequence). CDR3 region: CASSLGTGMNTEAFF.

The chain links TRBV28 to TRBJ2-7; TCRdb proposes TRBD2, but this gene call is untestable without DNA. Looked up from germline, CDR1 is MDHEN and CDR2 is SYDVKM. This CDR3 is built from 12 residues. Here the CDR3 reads CASTTSGSIQYF. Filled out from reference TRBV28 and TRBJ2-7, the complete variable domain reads DVKVTQSSRYLVKRTGEKVFLECVQDMDHENMFWYRQDPGLGLRLIYFSYDVKMKEKGDIPEGYSVSREKKERFSLILESASTNQTSMYLCASTTSGSIQYFGPGTRLTVT.

This CDR3 is CASRGYTEAFF. The genes are TRBV6-1 and TRBJ1-1. The CDR3 sequence is 11 residues long. Germline lookup yields CDR1 MNHNS and CDR2 SASEGT.

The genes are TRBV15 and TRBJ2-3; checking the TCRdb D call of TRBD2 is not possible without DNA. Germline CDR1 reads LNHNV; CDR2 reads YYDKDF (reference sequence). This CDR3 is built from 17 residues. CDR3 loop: CATSRDLLSGSTDTQYF.

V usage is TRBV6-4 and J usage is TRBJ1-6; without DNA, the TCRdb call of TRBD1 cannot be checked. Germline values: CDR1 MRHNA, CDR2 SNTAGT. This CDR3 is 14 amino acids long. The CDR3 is CASSLNPGNSPLHF.

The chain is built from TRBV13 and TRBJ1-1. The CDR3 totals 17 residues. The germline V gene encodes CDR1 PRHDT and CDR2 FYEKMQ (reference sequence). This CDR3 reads CASSLRSGGPGNTEAFF.

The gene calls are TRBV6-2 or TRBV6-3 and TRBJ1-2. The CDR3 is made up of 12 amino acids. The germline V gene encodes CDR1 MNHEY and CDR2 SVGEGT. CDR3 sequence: CAINQRGYGYTF.